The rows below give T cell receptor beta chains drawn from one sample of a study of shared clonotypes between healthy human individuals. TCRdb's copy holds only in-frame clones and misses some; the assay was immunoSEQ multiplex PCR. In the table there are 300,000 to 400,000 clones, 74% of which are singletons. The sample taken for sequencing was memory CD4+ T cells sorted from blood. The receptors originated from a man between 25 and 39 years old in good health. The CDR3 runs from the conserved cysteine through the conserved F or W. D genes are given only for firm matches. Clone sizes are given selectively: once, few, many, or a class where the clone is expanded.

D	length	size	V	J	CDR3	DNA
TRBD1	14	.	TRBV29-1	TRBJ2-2	CSVRLQGAMWELFF	TGCAGCGTTCGACTACAGGGGGCGATGTGGGAGCTGTTTTTT
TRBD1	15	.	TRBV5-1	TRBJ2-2	CASTKGQENTGELFF	TGCGCCAGCACCAAGGGACAGGAAAACACCGGGGAGCTGTTTTTT
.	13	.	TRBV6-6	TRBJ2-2	CASSSIGATELFF	TGTGCCAGCAGTTCCATCGGGGCAACGGAGCTGTTTTTT
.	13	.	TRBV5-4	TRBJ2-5	CASSRASGETQYF	TGTGCCAGCAGTAGGGCTAGTGGAGAGACCCAGTACTTC
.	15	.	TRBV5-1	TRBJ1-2	CASSFGGHPFSGYTF	TGCGCCAGCAGCTTTGGGGGACACCCCTTTAGTGGCTACACCTTC
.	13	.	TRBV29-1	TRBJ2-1	CSVAPGGLDPKFF	TGCAGCGTTGCCCCCGGGGGATTGGACCCAAAGTTCTTC
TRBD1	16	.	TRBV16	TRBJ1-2	CASRPTGGNGDYGYTF	TGTGCCAGCAGACCGACAGGGGGCAATGGGGACTATGGCTACACCTTC
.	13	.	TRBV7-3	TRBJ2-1	CASSLPGTKRQFF	TGTGCCAGCAGCCTCCCCGGGACCAAGAGGCAGTTCTTC
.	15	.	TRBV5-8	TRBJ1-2	CASSLELLSGVGYTF	TGTGCCAGCAGCTTGGAGTTGTTGTCAGGGGTTGGCTACACCTTC
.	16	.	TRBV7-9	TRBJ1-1	CASSHTKQGTNTEAFF	TGTGCCAGCAGCCACACGAAACAGGGTACGAACACTGAAGCTTTCTTT
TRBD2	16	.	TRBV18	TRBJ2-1	CASSPIAGGMIDEQFF	TGTGCCAGCTCGCCTATAGCGGGAGGAATGATTGATGAGCAGTTCTTC
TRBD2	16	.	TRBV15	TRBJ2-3	CATSAFRRGTEDTQYF	TGTGCCACCAGCGCTTTCAGGCGGGGGACCGAGGATACGCAGTATTTT
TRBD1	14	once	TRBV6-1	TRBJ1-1	CASVEGAANTEAFF	TGTGCCAGCGTAGAGGGGGCTGCGAACACTGAAGCTTTCTTT
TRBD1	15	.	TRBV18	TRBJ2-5	CASSPRPTGVETQYF	TGTGCCAGCTCACCACGTCCGACAGGGGTAGAGACCCAGTACTTC
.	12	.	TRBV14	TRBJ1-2	CASSQDSSGYTF	TGTGCCAGCAGCCAAGATTCTAGTGGCTACACCTTC
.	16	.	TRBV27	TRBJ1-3	CADPRTEDYSGNTIYF	TGTGCCGACCCCAGGACAGAAGATTACTCTGGAAACACCATATATTTT
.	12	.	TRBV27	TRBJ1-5	CASSFPEGPQHF	TGTGCCAGCAGTTTCCCTGAGGGCCCCCAGCATTTT
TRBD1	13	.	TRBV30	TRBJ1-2	CAWWGSTGDGYTF	TGTGCCTGGTGGGGTTCGACAGGGGATGGCTACACCTTC
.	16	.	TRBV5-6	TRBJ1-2	CASSVLQTGANYGYTF	TGTGCCAGCAGCGTCCTTCAAACAGGAGCGAACTATGGCTACACCTTC
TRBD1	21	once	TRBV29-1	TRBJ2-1	CSVELFGTGRFGLGWGNEQFF	TGCAGCGTTGAACTTTTTGGGACAGGGAGATTTGGCCTTGGGTGGGGCAATGAGCAGTTCTTC
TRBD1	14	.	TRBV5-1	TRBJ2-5	CASRPGTGQETQYF	TGCGCCAGCAGGCCCGGGACAGGTCAAGAGACCCAGTACTTC
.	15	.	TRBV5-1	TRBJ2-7	CASAPGRPAGDEQYF	TGCGCCAGCGCTCCGGGGAGGCCGGCGGGCGACGAGCAGTACTTC
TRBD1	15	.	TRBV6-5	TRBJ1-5	CASSQRRTGNQPQHF	TGTGCCAGCAGTCAAAGAAGGACAGGGAATCAGCCCCAGCATTTT
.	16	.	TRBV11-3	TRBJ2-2	CASSTTGASNTGELFF	TGTGCCAGCAGCACGACGGGGGCATCGAACACCGGGGAGCTGTTTTTT
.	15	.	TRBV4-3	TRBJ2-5	CASSQDGAKGETQYF	TGCGCCAGCAGCCAAGATGGGGCCAAGGGAGAGACCCAGTACTTC
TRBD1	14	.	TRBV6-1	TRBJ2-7	CASSERGQVYEQYF	TGTGCCAGCAGTGAAAGGGGACAGGTGTACGAGCAGTACTTC
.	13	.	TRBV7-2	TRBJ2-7	CASSFTGGGEQYF	TGTGCCAGCAGCTTCACTGGGGGCGGCGAGCAGTACTTC
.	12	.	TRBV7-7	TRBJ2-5	CASSQGRGTQYF	TGTGCCAGCAGCCAGGGAAGAGGGACCCAGTACTTC
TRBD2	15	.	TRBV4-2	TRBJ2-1	CASSQLAGGYNEQFF	TGTGCCAGCAGCCAACTGGCGGGAGGCTACAATGAGCAGTTCTTC
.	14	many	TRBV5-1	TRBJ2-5	CASSLQGGQETQYF	TGCGCCAGCAGCTTACAGGGAGGGCAAGAGACCCAGTACTTC
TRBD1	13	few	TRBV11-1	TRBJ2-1	CASTGTGYNEQFF	TGTGCCAGTACCGGGACAGGCTACAATGAGCAGTTCTTC
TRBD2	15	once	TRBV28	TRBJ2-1	CASSFSLAGVGEQFF	TGTGCCAGCAGTTTTTCCCTAGCGGGAGTGGGTGAGCAGTTCTTC
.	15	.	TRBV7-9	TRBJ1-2	CASSLGEQGNYGYTF	TGTGCCAGCAGCTTAGGGGAACAGGGAAACTATGGCTACACCTTC
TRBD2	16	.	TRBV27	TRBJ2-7	CASSQREARGTYEQYF	TGTGCCAGCAGTCAGCGGGAGGCCCGCGGAACCTACGAGCAGTACTTC
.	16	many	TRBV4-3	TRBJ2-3	CASSQGKPSRGDTQYF	TGCGCCAGCAGCCAAGGGAAACCCTCGAGGGGGGATACGCAGTATTTT
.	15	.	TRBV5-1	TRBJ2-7	CASSEYRGASYEQYF	TGCGCCAGCAGCGAGTATAGAGGAGCTTCCTACGAGCAGTACTTC
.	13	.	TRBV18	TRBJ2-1	CASSRDRNNEQFF	TGTGCCAGCTCACGCGACAGGAACAATGAGCAGTTCTTC
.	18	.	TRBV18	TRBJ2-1	CASSPQPAQGNGHNEQFF	TGTGCCAGCTCACCGCAACCGGCACAGGGTAATGGGCACAATGAGCAGTTCTTC
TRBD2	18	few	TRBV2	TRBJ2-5	CASSEPWLAGGGGETQYF	TGTGCCAGCAGTGAACCATGGTTAGCGGGAGGGGGTGGAGAGACCCAGTACTTC
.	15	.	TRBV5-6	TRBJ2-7	CASTLGRTNSYEQYF	TGTGCCAGCACCTTAGGGCGGACTAATTCTTACGAGCAGTACTTC
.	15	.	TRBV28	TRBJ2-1	CASSPFSTRNNEQFF	TGTGCCAGCAGCCCTTTCTCGACTAGGAACAATGAGCAGTTCTTC
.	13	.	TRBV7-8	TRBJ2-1	CASSLDRGVQLFF	TGTGCCAGCAGCTTAGATAGGGGAGTTCAGCTGTTCTTC
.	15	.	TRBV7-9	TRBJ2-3	CASSPGEGSTDTQYF	TGTGCCAGCAGCCCCGGCGAGGGAAGCACAGATACGCAGTATTTT
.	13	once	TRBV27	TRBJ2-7	CASSSRGAYEQYF	TGTGCCAGCAGTTCCAGGGGGGCCTACGAGCAGTACTTC
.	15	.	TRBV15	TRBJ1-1	CATSRDLGPNTEAFF	TGTGCCACCAGCAGAGATCTAGGGCCGAACACTGAAGCTTTCTTT
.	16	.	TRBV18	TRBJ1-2	CASSSPGRGAYSGYTF	TGTGCCAGCTCGTCTCCGGGGCGGGGGGCGTACTCTGGCTACACCTTC
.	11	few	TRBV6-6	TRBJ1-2	CASTDGYGYTF	TGTGCCAGCACCGACGGGTATGGCTACACCTTC
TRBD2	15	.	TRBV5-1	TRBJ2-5	CASSVAGTSQETQYF	TGCGCCAGCAGCGTAGCTGGGACTAGCCAAGAGACCCAGTACTTC
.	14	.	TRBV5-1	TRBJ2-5	CATSEFSIQETQYF	TGCGCCACCTCGGAGTTTTCCATCCAAGAGACCCAGTACTTC
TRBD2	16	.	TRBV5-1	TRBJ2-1	CASSRPSGRSYNEQFF	TGCGCCAGCAGCCGTCCTAGCGGGAGGTCCTACAATGAGCAGTTCTTC
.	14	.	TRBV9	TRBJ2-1	CASSIGSGNNEQFF	TGTGCCAGCAGCATCGGGAGTGGCAACAATGAGCAGTTCTTC
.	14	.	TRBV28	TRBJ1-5	CASSPSNRVGAQHF	TGTGCCAGCAGTCCGTCGAACAGGGTGGGGGCCCAGCATTTT
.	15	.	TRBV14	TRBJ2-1	CASSHLLGLASEQFF	TGTGCCAGCAGCCACCTACTAGGTCTAGCGTCCGAGCAGTTCTTC